The 26 T cell receptor beta chains below were found in one sample sequenced in a study of beta chain features in type 1 diabetes. Points from the study as a whole: A moderate, significant TCRB CDR3 shortening appeared in type 1 diabetes across four CD4+ subsets.

The whole isolated RNA underwent reverse transcription, so sequencing captured expressed TCRB transcripts. Repertoires were generated with immunoSEQ multiplex PCR, while TCRdb's copy carries only in-frame clones and drops some. The repertoire holds about 120,000 clones, with roughly 15% as singletons. These receptors lack a known antigen. The specimen was central memory CD4+ T cells from blood. These receptors all stem from a man aged 25-45 years with type 1 diabetes.

This chain uses TRBV7-9 with TRBJ1-2; D not resolved. V lost 5 bases and J lost 2, with 3 bases in between. There are 11 residues in the CDR3. Germline V gene lookup returns CDR1 SEHNR and CDR2 FQNEAQ (reference sequence). The CDR3 coding sequence is TGTGCCAGCAGCGTGAACTATGGCTACACCTTC. It yields the protein CASSVNYGYTF.

The V call is TRBV9, the J call TRBJ2-2; 13 nucleotides line up with TRBD2. The CDR3 has 17 amino acids. Germline CDR1 and CDR2: SGDLS and YYNGEE. V was clipped by 3 bases and J by 4 bases; unmatched bases: 6. As DNA, the CDR3 is TGTGCCAGCAGCGCGACTAGCGGGGGGACGATCACCGGGGAGCTGTTTTTT. Translating it yields CASSATSGGTITGELFF.

This clone was observed a handful of times. The genes are TRBV19 and TRBJ2-1; D is unresolved. CDR1 is LNHDA, CDR2 SQIVND, per germline (reference sequence). This CDR3 contains 13 residues. Trimming stripped 4 bases from V and 7 bases from J, with 11 bases between. This CDR3 reads CASSTSAGNEQFF. The CDR3 coding sequence is TGTGCCAGTAGTACCTCCGCAGGTAATGAGCAGTTCTTC. Filled out from reference TRBV19 and TRBJ2-1, the complete variable domain reads DGGITQSPKYLFRKEGQNVTLSCEQNLNHDAMYWYRQDPGQGLRLIYYSQIVNDFQKGDIAEGYSVSREKKESFPLTVTSAQKNPTAFYLCASSTSAGNEQFFGPGTRLTVL.

V is TRBV5-1 and J is TRBJ2-2, with unresolved D. This CDR3 spans 13 amino acids. V shed 0 bases and J shed 5 bases, with 5 bases lying between them. Germline assignment: CDR1 SGHRS and CDR2 YFSETQ. CDR3 in DNA: TGCGCCAGCAGCTTGGCTAGGACCGGGGAGCTGTTTTTT. This translates into CASSLARTGELFF.

In this sample, this clone turned up a few times. The J gene is TRBJ2-3, the V gene TRBV25-1; maybe TRBD1 (5 bases). This CDR3 is built from 15 residues. Germline V gene data show CDR1 as MGHDK and CDR2 as SYGVNS. Trimming pared 4 bases from V and 3 bases from J, leaving 14 bases between. CDR3 coding DNA: TGTGCCAGCAGTGGATCAGGGTCGGCTACAGATACGCAGTATTTT. It encodes CASSGSGSATDTQYF.

This clone was seen a handful of times. The V and J genes are TRBV30 and TRBJ2-3, with 7 bases lining up with TRBD1. The CDR3 runs 15 residues. Trimming removed 5 bases from V and 0 bases from J; junction bases left unmatched: 8. Per the germline V gene, CDR1 is GTSNPN and CDR2 is SVGIG (reference sequence). The CDR3 DNA is TGTGCCTGGGATCCCGGGACAGCTAGCACAGATACGCAGTATTTT. Its translation is CAWDPGTASTDTQYF.

In its sample, this clone was seen a few times. V is TRBV6-5 and J is TRBJ1-1; the D is unclear. In germline, CDR1 is MNHEY, CDR2 SVGAGI. The germline V and J ends were trimmed by 6 bases and 4 bases, with 12 bases remaining between them. CDR3 length equals 13 residues. In nucleotides, the CDR3 is TGTGCCAGCAGCATGTCCATGGGCACTGAAGCTTTCTTT. Translated, it gives CASSMSMGTEAFF.

This clone was picked up a small number of times. The V gene is TRBV7-6, the J gene TRBJ2-5; no firm D call. V was shortened by 0 bases and J by 2 bases, with 7 bases between the two germline ends. There are 14 residues in the CDR3. Germline lookup yields CDR1 SGHVS and CDR2 FNYEAQ. CDR3 protein: CASSLAPTQETQYF. Here the CDR3 DNA reads TGTGCCAGCAGCTTAGCGCCAACTCAAGAGACCCAGTACTTC.

This clone has a count of ten or more. In nucleotides, the CDR3 is TGTGCCAGCAGCTATCTGGGACTAGCGACGTACAATGAGCAGTTCTTC. This sequence encodes CASSYLGLATYNEQFF. The chain uses TRBV7-6 and TRBJ2-1, with TRBD2 identical over 10 bases. With 4 bases clipped from V and 4 bases from J, the junction kept 7 bases outside the gene matches. The germline V gene encodes CDR1 SGHVS and CDR2 FNYEAQ. The CDR3 sequence is 16 residues long. The full variable domain, rest sourced from reference TRBV7-6 and TRBJ2-1, is GAGVSQSPRYKVTKRGQDVALRCDPISGHVSLYWYRQALGQGPEFLTYFNYEAQQDKSGLPNDRFSAERPEGSISTLTIQRTEQRDSAMYRCASSYLGLATYNEQFFGPGTRLTVL.

This chain uses TRBV10-3 with TRBJ2-5; D call uncertain. CDR3 length: 12 residues. Germline values: CDR1 ENHRY, CDR2 SYGVKD. Trimming pared 3 bases from V and 3 bases from J, leaving 5 bases between. The CDR3 is CAISEGKETQYF. CDR3 nucleotide sequence: TGTGCCATCAGTGAAGGGAAAGAGACCCAGTACTTC.

In this sample, this clone turned up once. The chain recombines TRBV30 with TRBJ2-3, with D perhaps TRBD1 (5 bases). Germline V gene sequence: CDR1 GTSNPN, CDR2 SVGIG (reference sequence). This CDR3 is built from 13 residues. Trimming cost V 3 bases and J 1 base, with 8 bases left between them. The CDR3 loop reads CAWRQVGTDTQYF. In DNA, the CDR3 is TGTGCCTGGAGACAGGTCGGCACAGATACGCAGTATTTT.

There are a few counts of this clone. This chain links TRBV7-2 with TRBJ1-2, with D possibly being TRBD1 (5 bases). V lost 10 bases to trimming and J lost 4 bases, with 13 bases between them. In germline, CDR1 is SGHTA, CDR2 FQGNSA. This CDR3 is 12 amino acids long. The CDR3 nucleotides read TGTGCCAAGCGGGACGGTATCTATGGCTACACCTTC. Encoded protein: CAKRDGIYGYTF.

This clone has more than one count but fewer than ten. The chain recombines TRBV29-1 with TRBJ1-2; D is perhaps TRBD1 (5 bases). Looked up from germline, CDR1 is SQVTM and CDR2 is ANQGSEA. The ends were cut back, 4 bases at V and 8 bases at J, with 14 bases in the middle. This CDR3 has 12 amino acids. CDR3 residues: CSVGQGIGGYTF. The CDR3 coding sequence is TGCAGCGTTGGGCAGGGAATAGGCGGCTACACCTTC.

The sample holds many counts of this clone. The genes are TRBV30 and TRBJ1-3; D gene unclear. The germline CDR1 and CDR2 sequences are GTSNPN and SVGIG (reference sequence). The CDR3 runs to 15 residues. V was shortened by 2 bases and J by 0 bases, with 11 bases between the two germline ends. CDR3 bases: TGTGCCTGGAGTTTAAAAGGGATCTCTGGAAACACCATATATTTT. Encoded protein: CAWSLKGISGNTIYF. The variable domain in full, with the rest retrieved from reference TRBV30 and TRBJ1-3, is SQTIHQWPATLVQPVGSPLSLECTVEGTSNPNLYWYRQAAGRGLQLLFYSVGIGQISSEVPQNLSASRPQDRQFILSSKKLLLSDSGFYLCAWSLKGISGNTIYFGEGSWLTVV.

This clone was counted between two and nine times. This chain connects TRBV4-2 to TRBJ2-7; weak D call: TRBD1 (5 bases). With 0 bases removed from V and 3 bases from J, the gap between germline ends came to 12 bases. The V gene's germline CDR1 is LGHNA and CDR2 YNFKEQ. The CDR3 sequence is 15 residues long. The CDR3 bases are TGTGCCAGCAGCCAAGATGGGCAGGGCGGCTACGAGCAGTACTTC. Translating it yields CASSQDGQGGYEQYF.

This clone appeared a few times. This chain joins TRBV29-1 and TRBJ1-4; 10 bases match TRBD1. The CDR3 has 13 amino acids. After removal of 6 bases from V and 11 bases from J, the junction contained 9 bases not matched to a gene. Per germline, CDR1 SQVTM and CDR2 ANQGSEA. CDR3 sequence reads: CSVAGTGARKLFF. The CDR3 coding sequence is TGCAGCGTAGCCGGGACAGGGGCCAGGAAACTGTTTTTT. Full variable domain (remainder filled in from reference TRBV29-1 and TRBJ1-4): SAVISQKPSRDICQRGTSLTIQCQVDSQVTMMFWYRQQPGQSLTLIATANQGSEATYESGFVIDKFPISRPNLTFSTLTVSNMSPEDSSIYLCSVAGTGARKLFFGSGTQLSVL.

The chain couples TRBV27 to TRBJ1-5, with TRBD1 identical over 8 bases. The CDR3 sequence is 15 residues long. Germline trimming cut 7 bases from V and 4 bases from J; bases unmatched to any gene: 9. Per germline, CDR1 MNHEY and CDR2 SMNVEV (reference sequence). The chain's CDR3 is CASTPRTGQNQPQHF. DNA for the CDR3: TGTGCCAGCACCCCCCGGACAGGGCAGAATCAGCCCCAGCATTTT.

V and J are TRBV29-1 and TRBJ1-5; 7 bases fit TRBD1. There are 14 residues in the CDR3. The germline CDR1 and CDR2 sequences are SQVTM and ANQGSEA. The V gene end was trimmed by 0 bases and the J gene end by 7 bases; junction bases not matched to a gene: 6. DNA for the CDR3: TGCAGCGTTGAAGAGGACAGGTCCGTACAGCCCCAGCATTTT. Amino acids: CSVEEDRSVQPQHF.

The table lists this clone with a few counts. This sequence joins TRBV19 and TRBJ2-3; 11 bases align to TRBD2. Germline values: CDR1 LNHDA, CDR2 SQIVND (reference sequence). Trimming cost V 6 bases and J 2 bases; bases outside gene matches: 7. The CDR3 is made up of 16 amino acids. CDR3 nucleotide sequence: TGTGCCAGTAGCCCACGGACTAGCGGGTCCACAGATACGCAGTATTTT. Translated, it gives CASSPRTSGSTDTQYF.

This clone was counted many times. The chain employs TRBV13 and TRBJ2-1; no firm D call. Germline V CDR1 and CDR2: PRHDT, FYEKMQ (reference sequence). This CDR3 spans 18 amino acids. Trimming stripped 5 bases from V and 0 bases from J, with 20 bases between. The chain's CDR3 is CASSLPGQTNHSYNEQFF. The CDR3 DNA reads TGTGCCAGCAGCCTCCCTGGGCAGACAAATCACTCCTACAATGAGCAGTTCTTC.

In its sample, this clone was seen a few times. V gene TRBV4-2 combines with J gene TRBJ1-2; possibly TRBD1 for D (5 bases). V was trimmed by 1 base and J by 7 bases, leaving 19 bases between them. The germline gives CDR1 LGHNA, CDR2 YNFKEQ. The CDR3 length is 16 residues. CDR3 sequence: CASSQGATRATSGYTF. The CDR3 region has the DNA TGTGCCAGCAGCCAAGGTGCGACCAGGGCGACTTCTGGCTACACCTTC.

V is TRBV30 and J is TRBJ2-2; TRBD1 aligns across 8 bases. The CDR3 totals 14 residues. The V and J ends lost 3 bases and 4 bases, in that order; junction bases with no gene match: 4. The germline gives CDR1 GTSNPN, CDR2 SVGIG (reference sequence). The CDR3: CAWRVQGATGELFF. The CDR3 region has the DNA TGTGCCTGGAGGGTCCAGGGGGCCACCGGGGAGCTGTTTTTT.

The chain is built from TRBV7-9 and TRBJ2-5; weak D call: TRBD1 (5 bases). The V end lost 2 bases, the J end lost 3 bases, and 10 bases lay between the germline ends. Germline lookup yields CDR1 SEHNR and CDR2 FQNEAQ (reference sequence). The CDR3 consists of 14 residues. CDR3 region: CASSLSGYEETQYF. The CDR3 nucleotides are TGTGCCAGCAGCTTATCAGGGTATGAAGAGACCCAGTACTTC.

The chain is built from TRBV6-6 and TRBJ2-3, with D perhaps TRBD1 or TRBD2 (5 bases each). Between the trimmed V and J ends, which lost 2 bases and 5 bases, there was a span of 17 bases. Germline V gives CDR1 MNHNY, CDR2 SVGAGI (reference sequence). The CDR3 is made up of 16 amino acids. CDR3 DNA sequence: TGTGCCAGCAGTTACGGTGGTGCTGGGGACGGAGATACGCAGTATTTT. It translates to CASSYGGAGDGDTQYF.

J is TRBJ2-3 and V is TRBV15, with D unclear. The CDR3 extends over 16 amino acids. Per germline, CDR1 LNHNV and CDR2 YYDKDF (reference sequence). V lost 1 base to trimming and J lost 1 base, with 12 bases between them. The CDR3 region is CATSRARGQGTDTQYF. The CDR3 DNA reads TGTGCCACCAGCAGAGCCAGAGGCCAGGGCACAGATACGCAGTATTTT.

This clone has only a few counts. The V and J genes are TRBV7-2 and TRBJ2-3; 8 bases map to TRBD1. This CDR3 spans 15 amino acids. Germline V gene lookup returns CDR1 SGHTA and CDR2 FQGNSA. V was clipped by 3 bases and J by 4 bases; unmatched bases: 6. The CDR3 is CASSFRGRTADTQYF. In nucleotides, the CDR3 is TGTGCCAGCAGCTTCAGGGGGCGGACTGCAGATACGCAGTATTTT.